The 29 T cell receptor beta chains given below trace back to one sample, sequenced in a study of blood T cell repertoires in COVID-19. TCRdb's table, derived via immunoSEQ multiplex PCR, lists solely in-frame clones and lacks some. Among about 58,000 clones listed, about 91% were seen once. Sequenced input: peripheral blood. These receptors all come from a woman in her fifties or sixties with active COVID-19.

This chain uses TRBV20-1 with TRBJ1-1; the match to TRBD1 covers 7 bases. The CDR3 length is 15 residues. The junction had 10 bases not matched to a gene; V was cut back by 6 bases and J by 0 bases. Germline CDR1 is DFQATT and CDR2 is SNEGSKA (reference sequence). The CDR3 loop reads CSASRDSTMNTEAFF. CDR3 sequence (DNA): TGCAGTGCGAGTAGGGACAGCACCATGAACACTGAAGCTTTCTTT.

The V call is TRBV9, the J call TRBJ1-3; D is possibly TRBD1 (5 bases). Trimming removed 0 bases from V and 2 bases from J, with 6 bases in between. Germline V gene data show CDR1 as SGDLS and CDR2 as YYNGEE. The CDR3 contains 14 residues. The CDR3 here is CASSVGGAGNTIYF. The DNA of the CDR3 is TGTGCCAGCAGCGTAGGGGGGGCTGGAAACACCATATATTTT.

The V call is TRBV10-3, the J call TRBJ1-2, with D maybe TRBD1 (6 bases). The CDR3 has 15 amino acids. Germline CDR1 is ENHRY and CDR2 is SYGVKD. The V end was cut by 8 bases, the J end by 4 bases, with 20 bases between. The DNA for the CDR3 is TGTGCCATCCTACCACAGGGTTCGGTGGGCTATGGCTACACCTTC. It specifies CAILPQGSVGYGYTF.

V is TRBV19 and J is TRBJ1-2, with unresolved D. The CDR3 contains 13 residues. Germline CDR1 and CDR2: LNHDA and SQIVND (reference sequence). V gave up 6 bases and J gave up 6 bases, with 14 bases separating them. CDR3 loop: CASRRPSGNGYTF. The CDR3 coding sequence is TGTGCCAGTAGAAGGCCCTCCGGGAATGGCTACACCTTC. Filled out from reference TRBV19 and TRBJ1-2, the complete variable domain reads DGGITQSPKYLFRKEGQNVTLSCEQNLNHDAMYWYRQDPGQGLRLIYYSQIVNDFQKGDIAEGYSVSREKKESFPLTVTSAQKNPTAFYLCASRRPSGNGYTFGSGTRLTVV.

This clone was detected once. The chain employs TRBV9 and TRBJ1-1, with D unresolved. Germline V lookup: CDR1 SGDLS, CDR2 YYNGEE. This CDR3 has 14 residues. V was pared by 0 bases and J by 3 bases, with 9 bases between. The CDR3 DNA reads TGTGCCAGCAGCGTAGCCGGGTTGGACACTGAAGCTTTCTTT. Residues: CASSVAGLDTEAFF.

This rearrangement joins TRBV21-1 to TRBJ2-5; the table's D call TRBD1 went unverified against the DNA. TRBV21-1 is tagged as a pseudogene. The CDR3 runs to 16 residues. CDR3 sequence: CASSKGDRGRMETQYF. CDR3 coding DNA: TGTGCCAGCAGCAAAGGAGACAGGGGACGGATGGAGACCCAGTACTTC.

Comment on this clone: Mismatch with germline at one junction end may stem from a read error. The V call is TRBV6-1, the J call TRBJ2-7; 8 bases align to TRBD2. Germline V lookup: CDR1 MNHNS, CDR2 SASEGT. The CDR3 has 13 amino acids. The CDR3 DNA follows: TGTGCCAGCAGTGAAGCGCTCGAGCGGGGGACCCTCTTC. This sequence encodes CASSEALERGTLF.

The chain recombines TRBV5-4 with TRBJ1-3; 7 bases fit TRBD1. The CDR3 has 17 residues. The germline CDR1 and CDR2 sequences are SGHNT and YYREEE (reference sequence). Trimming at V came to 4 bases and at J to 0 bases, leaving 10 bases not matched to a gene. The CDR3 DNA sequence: TGTGCCAGCAGCCCACCTAGGGACAGTTCCTCTGGAAACACCATATATTTT. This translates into CASSPPRDSSSGNTIYF.

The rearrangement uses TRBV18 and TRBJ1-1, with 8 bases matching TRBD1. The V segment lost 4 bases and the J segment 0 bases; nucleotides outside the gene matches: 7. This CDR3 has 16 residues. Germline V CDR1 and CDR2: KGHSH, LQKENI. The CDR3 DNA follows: TGTGCCAGCTCACTACGACAGGGGACCATGAACACTGAAGCTTTCTTT. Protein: CASSLRQGTMNTEAFF.

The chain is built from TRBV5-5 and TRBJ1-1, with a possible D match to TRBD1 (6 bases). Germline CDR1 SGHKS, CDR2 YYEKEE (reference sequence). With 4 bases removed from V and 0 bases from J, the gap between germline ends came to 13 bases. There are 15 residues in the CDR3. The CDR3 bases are TGTGCCAGCAGCGGCCCAGGACAGCTGAACACTGAAGCTTTCTTT. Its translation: CASSGPGQLNTEAFF.

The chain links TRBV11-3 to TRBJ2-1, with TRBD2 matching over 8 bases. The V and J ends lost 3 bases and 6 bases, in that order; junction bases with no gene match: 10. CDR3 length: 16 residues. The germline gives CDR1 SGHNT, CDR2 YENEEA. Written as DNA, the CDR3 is TGTGCCAGCAGCTTGGTTGGGACTAGTACTGTCAATGAGCAGTTCTTC. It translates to CASSLVGTSTVNEQFF.

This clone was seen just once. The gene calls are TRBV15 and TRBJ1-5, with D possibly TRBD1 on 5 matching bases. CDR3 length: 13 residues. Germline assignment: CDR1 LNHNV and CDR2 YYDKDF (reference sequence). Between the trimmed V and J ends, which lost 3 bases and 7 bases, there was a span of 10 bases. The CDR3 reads CATSSGQGQPQHF. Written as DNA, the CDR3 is TGTGCCACCAGCAGTGGGCAGGGACAGCCCCAGCATTTT.

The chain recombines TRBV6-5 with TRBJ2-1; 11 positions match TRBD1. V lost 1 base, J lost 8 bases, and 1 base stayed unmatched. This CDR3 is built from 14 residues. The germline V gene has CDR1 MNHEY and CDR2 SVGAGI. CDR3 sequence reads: CASSYWTGGDEQFF. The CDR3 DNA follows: TGTGCCAGCAGTTACTGGACAGGGGGCGATGAGCAGTTCTTC.

This chain's CDR3 is CATQGLGYGYTF. CDR3 nucleotide sequence: TGTGCCACACAGGGGCTCGGCTATGGCTACACCTTC. V is TRBV12-3 or TRBV12-4 and J is TRBJ1-2, with TRBD1 identical over 7 bases. V was clipped by 10 bases and J by 4 bases; unmatched bases: 6. This CDR3 spans 12 amino acids.

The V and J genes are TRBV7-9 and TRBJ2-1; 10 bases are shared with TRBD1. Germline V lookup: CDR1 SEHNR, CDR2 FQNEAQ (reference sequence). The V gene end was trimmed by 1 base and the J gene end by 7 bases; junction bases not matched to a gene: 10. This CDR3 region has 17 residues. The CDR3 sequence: CASSLGGGTGVWNEQFF. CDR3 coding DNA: TGTGCCAGCAGCTTAGGTGGAGGGACAGGGGTTTGGAATGAGCAGTTCTTC.

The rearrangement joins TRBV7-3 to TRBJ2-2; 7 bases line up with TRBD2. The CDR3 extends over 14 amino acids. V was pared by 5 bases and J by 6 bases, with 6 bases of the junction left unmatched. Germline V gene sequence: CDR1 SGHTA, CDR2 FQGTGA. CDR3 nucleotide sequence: TGTGCCAGCAGCCAAGGGACTATTCCCGGGGAGCTGTTTTTT. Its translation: CASSQGTIPGELFF. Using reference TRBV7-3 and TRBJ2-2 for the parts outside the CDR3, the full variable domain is GAGVSQTPSNKVTEKGKYVELRCDPISGHTALYWYRQSLGQGPEFLIYFQGTGAADDSGLPNDRFFAVRPEGSVSTLKIQRTERGDSAVYLCASSQGTIPGELFFGEGSRLTVL.

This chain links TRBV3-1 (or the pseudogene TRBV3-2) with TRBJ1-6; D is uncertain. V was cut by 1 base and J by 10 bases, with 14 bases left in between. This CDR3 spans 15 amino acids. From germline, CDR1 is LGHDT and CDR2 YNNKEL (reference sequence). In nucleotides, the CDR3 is TGTGCCAGCAGCCAAGCACCCAGGTGCAACTCACCCCTCCACTTT. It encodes CASSQAPRCNSPLHF.

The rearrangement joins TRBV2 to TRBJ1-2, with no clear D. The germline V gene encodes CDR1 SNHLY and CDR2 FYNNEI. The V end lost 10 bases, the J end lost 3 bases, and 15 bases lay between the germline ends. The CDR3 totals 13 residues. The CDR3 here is CAKATGIDYGYTF. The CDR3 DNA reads TGTGCCAAGGCGACGGGGATTGACTATGGCTACACCTTC. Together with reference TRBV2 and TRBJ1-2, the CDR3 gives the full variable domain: EPEVTQTPSHQVTQMGQEVILRCVPISNHLYFYWYRQILGQKVEFLVSFYNNEISEKSEIFDDQFSVERPDGSNFTLKIRSTKLEDSAMYFCAKATGIDYGYTFGSGTRLTVV.

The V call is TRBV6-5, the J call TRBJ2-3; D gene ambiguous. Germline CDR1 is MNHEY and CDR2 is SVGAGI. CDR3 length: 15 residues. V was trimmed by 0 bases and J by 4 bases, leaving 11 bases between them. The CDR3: CASSYSLTRPDTQYF. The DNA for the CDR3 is TGTGCCAGCAGTTACTCTTTGACTCGCCCAGATACGCAGTATTTT.

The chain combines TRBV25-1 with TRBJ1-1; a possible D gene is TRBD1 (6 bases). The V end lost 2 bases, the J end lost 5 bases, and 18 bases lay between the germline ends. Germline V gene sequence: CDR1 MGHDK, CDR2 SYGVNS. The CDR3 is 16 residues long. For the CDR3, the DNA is TGTGCCAGCAGTGAAACGACAGGCGGGCGTCGGACTGAAGCTTTCTTT. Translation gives CASSETTGGRRTEAFF.

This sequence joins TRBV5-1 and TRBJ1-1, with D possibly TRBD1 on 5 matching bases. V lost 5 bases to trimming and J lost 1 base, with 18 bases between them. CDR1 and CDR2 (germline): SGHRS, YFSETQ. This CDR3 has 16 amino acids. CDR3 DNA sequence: TGCGCCAGCAGTAGGGGTTCCCAAACGAGGAACACTGAAGCTTTCTTT. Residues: CASSRGSQTRNTEAFF.

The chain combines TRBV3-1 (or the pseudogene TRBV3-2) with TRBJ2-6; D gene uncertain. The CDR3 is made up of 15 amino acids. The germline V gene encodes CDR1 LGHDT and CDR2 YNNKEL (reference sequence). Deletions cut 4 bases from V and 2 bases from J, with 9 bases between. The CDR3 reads CASSPSRAGANVLTF. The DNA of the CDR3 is TGTGCCAGCAGCCCGTCCCGGGCTGGGGCCAACGTCCTGACTTTC.

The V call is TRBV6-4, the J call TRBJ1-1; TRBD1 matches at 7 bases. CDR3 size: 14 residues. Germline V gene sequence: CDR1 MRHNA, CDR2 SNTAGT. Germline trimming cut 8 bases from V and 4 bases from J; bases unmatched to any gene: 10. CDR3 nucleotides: TGTGCCAGCTCATGGACAGGTATGAGCACTGAAGCTTTCTTT. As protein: CASSWTGMSTEAFF.

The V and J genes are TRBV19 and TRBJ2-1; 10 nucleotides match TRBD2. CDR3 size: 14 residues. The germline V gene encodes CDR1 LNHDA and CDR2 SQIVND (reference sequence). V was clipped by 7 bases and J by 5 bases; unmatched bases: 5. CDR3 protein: CASTLAGVNNEQFF. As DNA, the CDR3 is TGTGCCAGTACCCTAGCGGGGGTAAACAATGAGCAGTTCTTC.

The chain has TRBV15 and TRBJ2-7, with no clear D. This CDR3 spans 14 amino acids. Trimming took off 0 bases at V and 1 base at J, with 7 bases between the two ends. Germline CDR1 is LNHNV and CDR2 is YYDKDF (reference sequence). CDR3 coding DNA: TGTGCCACCAGCAGAGATTGGGCGTCCTACGAGCAGTACTTC. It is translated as CATSRDWASYEQYF.

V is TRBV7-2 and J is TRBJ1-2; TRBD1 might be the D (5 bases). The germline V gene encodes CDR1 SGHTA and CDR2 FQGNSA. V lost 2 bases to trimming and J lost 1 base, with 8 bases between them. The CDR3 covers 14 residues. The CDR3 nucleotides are TGTGCCAGCAGCTTATCCCAGGGTAACTATGGCTACACCTTC. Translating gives CASSLSQGNYGYTF.

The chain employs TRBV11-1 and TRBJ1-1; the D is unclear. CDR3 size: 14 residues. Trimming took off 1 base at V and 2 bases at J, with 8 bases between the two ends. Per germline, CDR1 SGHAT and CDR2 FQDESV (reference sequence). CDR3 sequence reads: CASSLGWPNTEAFF. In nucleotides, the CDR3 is TGTGCCAGCAGCTTAGGTTGGCCCAACACTGAAGCTTTCTTT. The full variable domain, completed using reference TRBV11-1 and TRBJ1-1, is EAEVAQSPRYKITEKSQAVAFWCDPISGHATLYWYRQILGQGPELLVQFQDESVVDDSQLPKDRFSAERLKGVDSTLKIQPAELGDSAMYLCASSLGWPNTEAFFGQGTRLTVV.

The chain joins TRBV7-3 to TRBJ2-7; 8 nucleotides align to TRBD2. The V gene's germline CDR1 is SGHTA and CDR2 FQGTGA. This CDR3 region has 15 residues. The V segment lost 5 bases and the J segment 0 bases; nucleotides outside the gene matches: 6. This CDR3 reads CASSTQRGSSYEQYF. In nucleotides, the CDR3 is TGTGCCAGCAGCACCCAGCGGGGGAGCTCCTACGAGCAGTACTTC.

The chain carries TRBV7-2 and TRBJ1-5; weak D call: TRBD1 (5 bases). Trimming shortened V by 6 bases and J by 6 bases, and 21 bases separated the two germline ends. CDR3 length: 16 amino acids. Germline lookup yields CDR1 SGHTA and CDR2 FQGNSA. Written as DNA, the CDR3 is TGTGCCAGCAGTCAAGGACACTCTACGATGAGTCAGCCCCAGCATTTT. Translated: CASSQGHSTMSQPQHF.